This T cell receptor beta chain was sequenced during a study of CD8+ T cells in alopecia areata. Investigators isolated RNA and reverse transcribed it into cDNA to act as the sequencing template. Clones were read by immunoSEQ multiplex PCR, and TCRdb kept only the in-frame ones, dropping some. The sample lists over 85,000 clones, just over 70% occurring once. Notes on the study in general: Affected scalp, especially in alopecia totalis/universalis, had a higher clonality than normal scalp did.

Concerning this clone: The antigen is not known.

This sample's treatment: oral pan-JAK inhibitor, 5-10 mg twice daily. Specimens obtained from alopecia areata patients comprised lesional scalp punch biopsies and peripheral blood. V lost 2 bases and J lost 6; bases outside the gene matches: 11. Germline assignment: CDR1 SQVTM and CDR2 ANQGSEA. This CDR3 spans 15 amino acids. The sequence derives from a human donor with alopecia areata. Sequencing used CD8+ T cells sorted from blood, obtained around week 42, from a patient treated with tofacitinib. The V call is TRBV29-1, the J call TRBJ1-2, with TRBD1 matching 8 bases. CDR3 sequence reads: CSVEFGTGALHGYTF. CDR3 bases: TGCAGCGTTGAATTTGGGACAGGAGCCTTGCATGGCTACACCTTC. The whole variable domain, remainder taken from reference TRBV29-1 and TRBJ1-2, is SAVISQKPSRDICQRGTSLTIQCQVDSQVTMMFWYRQQPGQSLTLIATANQGSEATYESGFVIDKFPISRPNLTFSTLTVSNMSPEDSSIYLCSVEFGTGALHGYTFGSGTRLTVV.